Reported below is one TCR beta chain. Sequenced by immunoSEQ multiplex PCR; TCRdb stores in-frame clones only, minus some. In the table there are some 51,000 clones, approximately 94% of which are singletons. The data were taken from a study of T cell changes during pregnancy in multiple sclerosis. Germline CDR1 MNHEY, CDR2 SMNVEV (reference sequence). Deletions cut 7 bases from V and 0 bases from J, with 13 bases between. The CDR3 sequence is 15 residues long. This chain connects TRBV27 to TRBJ2-1; a possible D gene is TRBD2 (7 bases). The input for sequencing was CD8+ T cells from peripheral blood mononuclear cells, taken in the first trimester of pregnancy. This clonotype originated in a female donor with multiple sclerosis, enrolled in a pregnancy study. The CDR3, as DNA: TGTGCCAGCACCCGGGGGGCGAGCTCCTACAATGAGCAGTTCTTC. It is translated as CASTRGASSYNEQFF.